Listed below are T cell receptor beta chains from one sample, sequenced in a study of shared T cell receptors in the human thymus. TCRdb's copy holds only in-frame clones and misses some; the assay was immunoSEQ multiplex PCR. This table has roughly 660,000 clones, more than 75% appearing once. These data were also filed under a second study, of human thymus T cells.

The sample comprised thymocytes. Receptors were obtained from a boy in the first two years of life with a congenital heart defect. Each CDR3 is given with its conserved first and last residue. D genes are given only for firm matches. Some rows have no size entry. The others give once, few or many, or a class for an expanded clone.

j_gene | v_gene | abundance | d_gene | CDR3aa | CDR3nt
TRBJ1-5 | TRBV19 | once | - | CASSGKGGWDQPQHF | TGTGCCAGTAGTGGTAAAGGGGGTTGGGATCAGCCCCAGCATTTT
TRBJ2-7 | TRBV7-9 | - | TRBD1 | CASSPWDRGPYEQYF | TGTGCCAGCAGCCCCTGGGACAGGGGCCCCTACGAGCAGTACTTC
TRBJ2-1 | TRBV4-1 | - | TRBD2 | CASSQSAAGGYSYNEQFF | TGCGCCAGCAGCCAGAGTGCCGCGGGAGGTTACTCCTACAATGAGCAGTTCTTC
TRBJ2-2 | TRBV27 | - | TRBD2 | CASSWSSGSLSTGELFF | TGTGCCAGCAGTTGGAGTAGCGGGAGCCTTAGTACCGGGGAGCTGTTTTTT
TRBJ2-6 | TRBV18 | - | - | CASSPPGDSGANVLTF | TGTGCCAGCTCACCACCGGGCGACTCTGGGGCCAACGTCCTGACTTTC
TRBJ1-4 | TRBV6-5 | - | - | CASSYRWERDEKLFF | TGTGCCAGCAGTTACCGCTGGGAGAGGGATGAAAAACTGTTTTTT
TRBJ2-2 | TRBV27 | once | TRBD2 | CASSFIPAGGRTGELFF | TGTGCCAGCAGTTTTATCCCTGCGGGAGGCCGAACCGGGGAGCTGTTTTTT
TRBJ2-2 | TRBV9 | - | TRBD1 | CASDSGTGNTGELFF | TGTGCCAGTGACTCCGGGACAGGGAACACCGGGGAGCTGTTTTTT
TRBJ2-5 | TRBV11-2 | - | - | CASSLRTVQETQYF | TGTGCCAGCAGCTTAAGGACTGTCCAAGAGACCCAGTACTTC
TRBJ2-2 | TRBV21-1 | - | - | CASSKVGGSGELFF | TGTGCCAGCAGCAAAGTAGGAGGGTCCGGGGAGCTGTTTTTT
TRBJ2-7 | TRBV6-5 | - | - | CASGDFTYEQYF | TGTGCCAGCGGGGACTTCACCTACGAGCAGTACTTC
TRBJ2-1 | TRBV5-8 | once | TRBD2 | CASSLETSGSYNEQFF | TGTGCCAGCAGCTTGGAGACTAGCGGGAGTTACAATGAGCAGTTCTTC
TRBJ2-7 | TRBV7-6 | - | - | CASSSQKQGSYEQYF | TGTGCCAGCAGCTCCCAGAAACAGGGAAGTTACGAGCAGTACTTC
TRBJ1-2 | TRBV28 | - | TRBD1 | CASSSGQGAAGSLYGYTF | TGTGCCAGCAGTTCCGGACAGGGAGCAGCTGGGAGCCTTTATGGCTACACCTTC
TRBJ1-4 | TRBV7-2 | - | TRBD1 | CASSSGGTVGEKLFF | TGTGCCAGCAGCTCCGGAGGGACAGTAGGTGAAAAACTGTTTTTT
TRBJ2-1 | TRBV13 | - | TRBD2 | CASSLATGGVQFF | TGTGCCAGCAGCTTAGCCACCGGGGGGGTTCAGTTCTTC
TRBJ2-3 | TRBV11-3 | - | - | CASSLEGVDTQYF | TGTGCCAGCAGCTTGGAGGGCGTTGATACGCAGTATTTT
TRBJ1-1 | TRBV4-1 | - | - | CASSQDPGVGTEAFF | TGCGCCAGCAGCCAAGATCCAGGGGTAGGTACTGAAGCTTTCTTT
TRBJ2-7 | TRBV4-1 | - | TRBD1 | CASSQKTPGQGFHEQYF | TGCGCCAGCAGCCAAAAAACCCCGGGACAGGGCTTCCACGAGCAGTACTTC
TRBJ2-3 | TRBV10-2 | - | - | CASTPEFGTDTQYF | TGCGCCAGCACTCCGGAGTTTGGCACAGATACGCAGTATTTT
TRBJ1-2 | TRBV19 | - | - | CASSIGRDGYTF | TGTGCCAGTAGTATAGGGAGGGATGGCTACACCTTC
TRBJ2-5 | TRBV6-1 | - | TRBD2 | CASSESRGGRAEETQYF | TGTGCCAGCAGTGAAAGTCGGGGCGGGAGGGCCGAAGAGACCCAGTACTTC
TRBJ2-3 | TRBV23-1 | - | TRBD2 | CASTSNVAGGPEGTDTQYF | TGCGCCAGCACCTCGAATGTAGCGGGAGGGCCAGAGGGGACAGATACGCAGTATTTT
TRBJ1-2 | TRBV7-2 | - | - | CASSCLPWWPGGYTF | TGTGCCAGCAGCTGTCTCCCGTGGTGGCCTGGTGGCTACACCTTC
TRBJ2-7 | TRBV12-1 | - | - | CASSRWDTQGEQYF | TGTGCCAGCAGCAGATGGGACACCCAGGGGGAGCAGTACTTC
TRBJ1-2 | TRBV7-9 | few | - | CASSLLPTYYGYTF | TGTGCCAGCAGCTTGTTGCCAACTTACTATGGCTACACCTTC
TRBJ1-3 | TRBV27 | - | - | CASSPLDDRGNTIYF | TGTGCCAGCAGTCCGCTAGATGACAGGGGAAACACCATATATTTT
TRBJ1-2 | TRBV4-1 | - | - | CASSLEIPLSGYTF | TGCGCCAGCAGCCTCGAGATACCCCTATCCGGCTACACCTTC
TRBJ1-3 | TRBV12-5 | - | TRBD1 | CASGWDRREPGSGNTIYF | TGTGCTAGTGGCTGGGACAGGCGGGAGCCGGGGTCTGGAAACACCATATATTTT
TRBJ2-7 | TRBV7-9 | few | - | CASSPYRNTYEQYF | TGTGCCAGCAGCCCATACAGGAATACCTACGAGCAGTACTTC
TRBJ2-1 | TRBV20-1 | - | - | CSARSVDEQFF | TGCAGTGCTAGGTCAGTCGATGAGCAGTTCTTC
TRBJ1-1 | TRBV6-1 | few | - | CASIGEPMNTEAFF | TGTGCCAGCATAGGAGAACCAATGAACACTGAAGCTTTCTTT
TRBJ2-1 | TRBV4-3 | - | TRBD2 | CASSQDRPPPTSGSYNEQFF | TGCGCCAGCAGCCAAGATCGTCCCCCCCCTACTAGCGGCTCCTACAATGAGCAGTTCTTC
TRBJ2-2 | TRBV20-1 | - | - | CSARGPGELFF | TGCAGTGCCAGGGGTCCCGGGGAGCTGTTTTTT
TRBJ2-6 | TRBV27 | - | - | CATRPLTGSGANVLTF | TGTGCCACCCGCCCCCTGACGGGCTCTGGGGCCAACGTCCTGACTTTC
TRBJ2-2 | TRBV19 | - | - | CASSTPRGAAGELFF | TGTGCCAGTAGTACCCCCCGGGGGGCAGCCGGGGAGCTGTTTTTT
TRBJ2-3 | TRBV25-1 | - | - | CASSTRKDTQYF | TGTGCCAGCAGTACACGTAAGGATACGCAGTATTTT
TRBJ2-3 | TRBV6-4 | few | TRBD2 | CASPHGLAGDTQYF | TGTGCCAGCCCCCATGGGCTAGCGGGAGATACGCAGTATTTT
TRBJ2-3 | TRBV30 | once | - | CAWRRLVDTQYF | TGTGCCTGGAGGCGACTCGTAGATACGCAGTATTTT
TRBJ1-5 | TRBV2 | - | - | CASNEALIWGQSNQPQHF | TGTGCCAGCAATGAAGCGCTTATCTGGGGGCAAAGCAATCAGCCCCAGCATTTT
TRBJ2-2 | TRBV10-1 | - | - | CASSGRDNTGELFF | TGCGCCAGCAGCGGGCGGGACAACACCGGGGAGCTGTTTTTT
TRBJ2-7 | TRBV5-1 | - | TRBD2 | CASSLREGDYEQYF | TGCGCCAGCAGCTTACGGGAGGGGGACTACGAGCAGTACTTC
TRBJ2-7 | TRBV5-6 | - | TRBD2 | CASSLEEREGHYEQYF | TGTGCCAGCAGCTTGGAGGAGCGGGAGGGCCACTACGAGCAGTACTTC
TRBJ1-5 | TRBV2 | - | - | CASRVKGRGQPQHF | TGTGCCAGCAGGGTTAAGGGGAGGGGTCAGCCCCAGCATTTT
TRBJ2-7 | TRBV6-4 | - | - | CASRGQFSYEQYF | TGTGCCAGCAGGGGCCAATTTTCCTACGAGCAGTACTTC
TRBJ2-5 | TRBV4-1 | - | TRBD2 | CASSRRLAGGPVGETQYF | TGCGCCAGCAGCCGCCGACTAGCGGGAGGGCCGGTCGGAGAGACCCAGTACTTC
TRBJ2-7 | TRBV7-9 | - | TRBD2 | CASSPDLPGGNEQYF | TGTGCCAGCAGCCCCGACTTACCGGGAGGGAACGAGCAGTACTTC
TRBJ2-3 | TRBV4-2 | once | - | CASRGAYTQYF | TGTGCCAGCAGAGGGGCCTATACGCAGTATTTT
TRBJ2-1 | TRBV19 | - | TRBD2 | CASSIIPGLADSMRNEQFF | TGTGCCAGTAGTATTATCCCAGGTCTAGCGGACTCCATGAGGAATGAGCAGTTCTTC
TRBJ2-7 | TRBV14 | - | TRBD2 | CASSQSSGTNYEQYF | TGTGCCAGCAGCCAATCTAGCGGGACAAATTACGAGCAGTACTTC
TRBJ2-1 | TRBV30 | - | TRBD2 | CAWSQAQTGLAGVEGHEQFF | TGTGCCTGGAGTCAGGCCCAGACCGGACTAGCGGGAGTTGAGGGCCATGAGCAGTTCTTC
TRBJ2-3 | TRBV25-1 | - | TRBD2 | CASKVAGFTDTQYF | TGTGCCAGCAAGGTAGCGGGGTTCACAGATACGCAGTATTTT
TRBJ2-7 | TRBV5-6 | - | TRBD1 | CASNGTGVGEQYF | TGTGCCAGCAACGGGACAGGGGTGGGCGAGCAGTACTTC
TRBJ1-1 | TRBV7-2 | - | - | CASSLPPRPGKTEAFF | TGTGCCAGCAGCTTACCTCCCCGACCAGGGAAGACTGAAGCTTTCTTT
TRBJ2-7 | TRBV2 | - | - | CASRDSGRLHEQYF | TGTGCCAGCAGAGACTCGGGGAGGCTTCACGAGCAGTACTTC
TRBJ1-4 | TRBV30 | - | - | CAWRKGLPTNEKLFF | TGTGCCTGGAGGAAGGGGCTACCAACTAATGAAAAACTGTTTTTT
TRBJ2-2 | TRBV9 | - | - | CASSPQYPNTGELFF | TGTGCCAGCAGCCCCCAGTACCCGAACACCGGGGAGCTGTTTTTT
TRBJ1-1 | TRBV7-6 | - | - | CASSPLPNPPHEAFF | TGTGCCAGCAGCCCTTTACCTAACCCCCCCCATGAAGCTTTCTTT
TRBJ2-3 | TRBV19 | once | - | CASTRTSGGTDTQYF | TGTGCCAGTACCCGTACTAGTGGGGGGACAGATACGCAGTATTTT
TRBJ1-2 | TRBV19 | - | TRBD1 | CASSARTGGYGYTF | TGTGCCAGTAGTGCAAGGACAGGGGGCTATGGCTACACCTTC